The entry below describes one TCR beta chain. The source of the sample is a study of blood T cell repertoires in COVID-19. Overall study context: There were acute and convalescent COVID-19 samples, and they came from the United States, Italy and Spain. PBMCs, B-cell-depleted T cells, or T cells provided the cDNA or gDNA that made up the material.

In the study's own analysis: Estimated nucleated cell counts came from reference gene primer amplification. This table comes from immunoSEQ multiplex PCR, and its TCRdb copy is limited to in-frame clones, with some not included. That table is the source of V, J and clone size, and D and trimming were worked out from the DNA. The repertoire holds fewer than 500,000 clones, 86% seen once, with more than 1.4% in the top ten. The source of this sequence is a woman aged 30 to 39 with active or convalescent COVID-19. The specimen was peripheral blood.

The CDR3 DNA is TGTGCCAGCTCACCAGGCCAGGGGCCGCTTTCCTTCTACGAGCAGTACTTC. Amino acids: CASSPGQGPLSFYEQYF. The gene calls are TRBV18 and TRBJ2-7; TRBD1 might be the D (6 bases). CDR3 size: 17 residues. Germline V CDR1 and CDR2: KGHSH, LQKENI. The V gene lost 2 bases and the J gene lost 3 bases, with 20 bases spanning the gap.